Listed below are T cell receptor beta chains from one sample, sequenced in a study of cytomegalovirus exposure and HLA in healthy donors. The table came from immunoSEQ multiplex PCR; TCRdb's copy has only in-frame clones and leaves some out. This sample has 84,000 or so clones, with around 62% found just once. Source material: PBMCs. The receptors derive from a woman under 40 in good health and CMV-seropositive. The CDR3 runs from the conserved cysteine through the conserved F or W. A D gene is named only where the DNA matches it firmly. Rows may omit the clone size; those that give it use once, few, many or a size class.

v_gene,j_gene,len,abundance,d_gene,CDR3nt,CDR3aa
TRBV28,TRBJ1-6,15,few,TRBD1,TGTGCCAGCAGTTTCACGGGACAGTATAATTCACCCCTCCACTTT,CASSFTGQYNSPLHF
TRBV2,TRBJ2-3,15,NA,TRBD2,TGTGCCAGCAGACGACTAGCGGGGGAGGGTGGTACGCAGTATTTT,CASRRLAGEGGTQYF
TRBV5-1,TRBJ2-5,16,NA,NA,TGCGCCAGCAGTAGGGGACTGGACACCTTCCAAGAGACCCAGTACTTC,CASSRGLDTFQETQYF
TRBV2,TRBJ2-7,13,NA,NA,TGTGCCAGCACCCTGCAGGGGACCTACGAGCAGTACTTC,CASTLQGTYEQYF
TRBV7-9,TRBJ2-3,18,few,TRBD2,TGTGCCAGCAGCTTAGAAAGCGGGGGGGTACTCGGATCAGATACGCAGTATTTT,CASSLESGGVLGSDTQYF
TRBV7-9,TRBJ2-7,16,NA,TRBD2,TGTGCCAGCAGCTTAGTCGGGGGGATCGGGACCTACGAGCAGTACTTC,CASSLVGGIGTYEQYF
TRBV6-5,TRBJ2-7,12,few,NA,TGTGCCAGCAGTGCTAGATACTACGAGCAGTACTTC,CASSARYYEQYF
TRBV27,TRBJ1-4,16,NA,TRBD1,TGTGCCAGCAGTGCCCGGGTGGACAGGGGGCGCGAAAAACTGTTTTTT,CASSARVDRGREKLFF
TRBV7-3,TRBJ1-2,15,NA,NA,TGTGCCAGCAGCTTAAAATATCCGGAGTACTATGGCTACACCTTC,CASSLKYPEYYGYTF
TRBV18,TRBJ1-5,15,NA,NA,TGTGCCAGCTCACTCATCGGGAGGGGTTATGCACCCCAGCATTTT,CASSLIGRGYAPQHF
TRBV10-3,TRBJ1-4,15,NA,NA,TGTGCCATCAGTCTGGGCCGAGCAACTAATGAAAAACTGTTTTTT,CAISLGRATNEKLFF
TRBV30,TRBJ2-7,13,few,NA,TGTGCCTGGAGCCCCGGACACGGCTACGAGCAGTACTTC,CAWSPGHGYEQYF
TRBV6-1,TRBJ2-3,14,few,TRBD1,TGTGCCAGCAGTTCGGACAGGTTCACAGATACGCAGTATTTT,CASSSDRFTDTQYF
TRBV2,TRBJ1-5,15,once,NA,TGTGCCAGCAGTGGTGGGCTCAGGGAAAATCAGCCCCAGCATTTT,CASSGGLRENQPQHF
TRBV19,TRBJ2-7,14,few,TRBD1,TGTGCCAGTAGCATCCGGGACAGGGCCGACGAGCAGTACTTC,CASSIRDRADEQYF
TRBV7-9,TRBJ1-2,19,few,TRBD1,TGTGCCAGCAGTTCAAACGTTTGGGACAGGCAATTAGCTAACTATGGCTACACCTTC,CASSSNVWDRQLANYGYTF
TRBV9,TRBJ2-7,15,NA,NA,TGTGCCAGCAGCCCTCAGGGACACTTGACCTACGAGCAGTACTTC,CASSPQGHLTYEQYF
TRBV30,TRBJ1-1,13,NA,NA,TGTGCCTGGAGTACGGGATTGAACACTGAAGCTTTCTTT,CAWSTGLNTEAFF
TRBV30,TRBJ2-2,14,NA,NA,TGTGCCTGGAGCCAGGTGTCGAACACCGGGGAGCTGTTTTTT,CAWSQVSNTGELFF
TRBV7-2,TRBJ2-2,17,NA,TRBD1,TGTGCCAGCAGCATAAAGAGACAGGGGCTTCACACCGGGGAGCTGTTTTTT,CASSIKRQGLHTGELFF
TRBV7-7,TRBJ2-1,14,NA,TRBD1,TGTGCTAGCAGCTTAGACAGGGGGTATGGTGAGCAGTTCTTC,CASSLDRGYGEQFF
TRBV7-9,TRBJ2-7,16,NA,TRBD2,TGTGCCAGCAGCTGGCCGGGGGCGGGGGGGCCAGAAGAGCAGTACTTC,CASSWPGAGGPEEQYF
TRBV10-1,TRBJ2-5,12,NA,NA,TGCGCCAGCAGTCCAACTAAAGAGACCCAGTACTTC,CASSPTKETQYF
TRBV4-2,TRBJ1-2,14,NA,NA,TGTGCCAGCAGCCAAGACAGTACTAACTATGGCTACACCTTC,CASSQDSTNYGYTF
TRBV7-9,TRBJ1-2,17,NA,NA,TGTGCCAGCAGCTCGCCCTTGGGGCAGGTGGTAAGATATGGCTACACCTTC,CASSSPLGQVVRYGYTF
TRBV23-1,TRBJ2-5,15,NA,TRBD1,TGCGCCAGCAGTCAGGGACAGAGACCCCAAGAGACCCAGTACTTC,CASSQGQRPQETQYF
TRBV6-6,TRBJ2-7,14,NA,NA,TGTGCCAGCAGTGGAGGAGTCGGAACCTACGAGCAGTACTTC,CASSGGVGTYEQYF
TRBV28,TRBJ2-1,17,NA,TRBD2,TGTGCCAGCAGTCCCCGGCTAGCGGGGGGGTCCTACAATGAGCAGTTCTTC,CASSPRLAGGSYNEQFF
TRBV27,TRBJ1-4,15,few,NA,TGTGCCAGTGGAAAACCAGGGGCAACTAATGAAAAACTGTTTTTT,CASGKPGATNEKLFF
TRBV9,TRBJ1-1,17,NA,NA,TGTGCCAGCAGCGTAGGGATCGAGTGGGGAGTCGGCGCTGAAGCTTTCTTT,CASSVGIEWGVGAEAFF
TRBV9,TRBJ2-1,13,NA,NA,TGTGCCAGCAGCTCCGGGGGGCACAATGAGCAGTTCTTC,CASSSGGHNEQFF
TRBV5-4,TRBJ2-3,14,NA,NA,TGTGCCAGCGGATTTGGGGGCCTCACAGATACGCAGTATTTT,CASGFGGLTDTQYF
TRBV27,TRBJ2-7,14,NA,TRBD1,TGTGCCAGCAGTCCAAGACAGGGGGCCTACGAGCAGTACTTC,CASSPRQGAYEQYF
TRBV30,TRBJ2-7,16,NA,NA,TGTGCCTGGAGTCAAACATTGACAGTCTCCGCTGGCGAGCAGTACTTC,CAWSQTLTVSAGEQYF
TRBV11-3,TRBJ2-7,14,NA,NA,TGTGCCAGCAGCTTAGCGGCAGGGCCCTACGAGCAGTACTTC,CASSLAAGPYEQYF
TRBV9,TRBJ2-7,16,NA,NA,TGTGCCAGCAGCCCCGAGGGGGGACAGAAAACCTACGAGCAGTACTTC,CASSPEGGQKTYEQYF
TRBV15,TRBJ2-1,18,NA,NA,TGTGCCACCAGCAGAGATAGCCCTGTTCTAGGCGCCAACAATGAGCAGTTCTTC,CATSRDSPVLGANNEQFF
TRBV7-9,TRBJ2-1,13,NA,NA,TGTGCCAGCAGCTTATCCCTATACGATGAGCAGTTCTTC,CASSLSLYDEQFF
TRBV18,TRBJ1-5,15,NA,TRBD1,TGTGCCAGCTCACCAAGGACAGGGAGCAATCAGCCCCAGCATTTT,CASSPRTGSNQPQHF
TRBV4-1,TRBJ2-7,16,NA,TRBD1,TGCGCCAGCAGCCAAGCGACAGGGCCGGGGTCCTACGAGCAGTACTTC,CASSQATGPGSYEQYF
TRBV19,TRBJ1-6,14,NA,NA,TGTGCCAGTAAGCGGGGGACCCCCGGTTCACCCCTCCACTTT,CASKRGTPGSPLHF
TRBV28,TRBJ1-1,13,NA,NA,TGTGCCAGCCACCAGGGGTTAGGCACTGAAGCTTTCTTT,CASHQGLGTEAFF
TRBV25-1,TRBJ2-7,14,NA,NA,TGTGCCAGCAGTGAAGTGGGGAGCAGATACGAGCAGTACTTC,CASSEVGSRYEQYF